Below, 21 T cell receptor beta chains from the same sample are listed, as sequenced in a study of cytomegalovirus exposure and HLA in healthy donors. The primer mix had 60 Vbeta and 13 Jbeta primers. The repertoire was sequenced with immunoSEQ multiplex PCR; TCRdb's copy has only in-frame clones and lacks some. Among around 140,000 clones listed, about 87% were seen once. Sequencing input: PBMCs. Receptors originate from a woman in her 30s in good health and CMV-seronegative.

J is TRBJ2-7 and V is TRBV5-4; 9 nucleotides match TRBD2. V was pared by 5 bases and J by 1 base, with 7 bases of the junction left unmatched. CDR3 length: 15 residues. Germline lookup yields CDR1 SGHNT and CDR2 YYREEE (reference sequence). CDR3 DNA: TGTGCCAGCAGTCATAGCGGGAGTAAATCCTACGAGCAGTACTTC. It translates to CASSHSGSKSYEQYF.

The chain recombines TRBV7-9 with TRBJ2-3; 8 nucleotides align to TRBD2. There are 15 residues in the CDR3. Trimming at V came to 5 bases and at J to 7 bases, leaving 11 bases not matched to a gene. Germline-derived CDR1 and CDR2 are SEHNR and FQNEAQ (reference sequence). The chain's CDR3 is CASSLGLAEANTQYF. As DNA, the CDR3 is TGTGCCAGCAGCCTTGGACTAGCCGAAGCAAATACGCAGTATTTT.

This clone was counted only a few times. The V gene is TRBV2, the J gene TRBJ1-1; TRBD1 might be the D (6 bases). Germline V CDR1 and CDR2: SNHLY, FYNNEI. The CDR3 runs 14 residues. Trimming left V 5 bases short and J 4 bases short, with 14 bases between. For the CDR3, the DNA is TGTGCCAGCAGTCCGCAACAGGGATCCACTGAAGCTTTCTTT. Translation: CASSPQQGSTEAFF.

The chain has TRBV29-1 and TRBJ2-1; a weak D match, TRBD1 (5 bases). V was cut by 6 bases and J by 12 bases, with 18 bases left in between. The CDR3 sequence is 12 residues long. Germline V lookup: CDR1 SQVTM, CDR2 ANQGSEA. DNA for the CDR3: TGCAGCGTGACCCCCTCGGACAAAAGGCAGTTCTTC. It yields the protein CSVTPSDKRQFF.

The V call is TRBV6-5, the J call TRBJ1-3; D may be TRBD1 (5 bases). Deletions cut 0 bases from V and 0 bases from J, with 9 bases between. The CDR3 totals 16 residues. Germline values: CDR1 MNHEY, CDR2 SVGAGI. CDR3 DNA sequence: TGTGCCAGCAGTTACTCGATAGGGGTCTCTGGAAACACCATATATTTT. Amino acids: CASSYSIGVSGNTIYF.

The CDR3 loop is CAWIDRLWPYEQYF. The CDR3 DNA sequence: TGTGCCTGGATTGACAGGTTGTGGCCCTACGAGCAGTACTTC. V and J are TRBV30 and TRBJ2-7; possibly TRBD1 for D (6 bases). Trimming cost V 4 bases and J 2 bases, with 15 bases left between them. Germline loops: CDR1 GTSNPN, CDR2 SVGIG (reference sequence). The CDR3 has 14 residues.

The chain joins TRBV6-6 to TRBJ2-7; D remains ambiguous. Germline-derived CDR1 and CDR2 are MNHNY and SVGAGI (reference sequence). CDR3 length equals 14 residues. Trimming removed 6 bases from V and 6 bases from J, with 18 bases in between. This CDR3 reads CASSLLRPGSEQYF. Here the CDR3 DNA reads TGTGCCAGCAGCTTACTTAGGCCGGGTAGCGAGCAGTACTTC.

In nucleotides, the CDR3 is TGTGCCAGCAGCTTAAGGACTCATGCAACACATACGCAGTATTTT. Translating it yields CASSLRTHATHTQYF. The chain is built from TRBV5-4 and TRBJ2-3; TRBD2 might be the D (5 bases). Germline V gene sequence: CDR1 SGHNT, CDR2 YYREEE (reference sequence). The CDR3 has 15 residues. V lost 2 bases to trimming and J lost 7 bases, with 17 bases between them.

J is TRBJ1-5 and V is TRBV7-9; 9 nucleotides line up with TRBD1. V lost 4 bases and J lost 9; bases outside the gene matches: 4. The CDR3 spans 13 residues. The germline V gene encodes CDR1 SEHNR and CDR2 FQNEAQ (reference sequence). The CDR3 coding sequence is TGTGCCAGCAGCTCACAGGGGGCATCGCCCCAGCATTTT. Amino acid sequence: CASSSQGASPQHF.

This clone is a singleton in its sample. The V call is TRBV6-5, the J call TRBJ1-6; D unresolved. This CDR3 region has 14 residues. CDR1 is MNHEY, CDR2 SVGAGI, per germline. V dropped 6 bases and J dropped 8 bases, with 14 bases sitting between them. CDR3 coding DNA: TGTGCCAGCAGCATACAGATGGTCGATTCACCCCTCCACTTT. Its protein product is CASSIQMVDSPLHF.

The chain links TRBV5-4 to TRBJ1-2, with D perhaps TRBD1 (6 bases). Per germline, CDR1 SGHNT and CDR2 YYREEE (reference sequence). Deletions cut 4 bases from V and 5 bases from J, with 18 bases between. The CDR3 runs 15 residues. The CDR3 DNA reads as TGTGCCAGCAGCCATCCAGGGGTTGGCGGTTATGGCTACACCTTC. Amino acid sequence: CASSHPGVGGYGYTF. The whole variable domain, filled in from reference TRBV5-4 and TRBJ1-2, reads ETGVTQSPTHLIKTRGQQVTLRCSSQSGHNTVSWYQQALGQGPQFIFQYYREEENGRGNFPPRFSGLQFPNYSSELNVNALELDDSALYLCASSHPGVGGYGYTFGSGTRLTVV.

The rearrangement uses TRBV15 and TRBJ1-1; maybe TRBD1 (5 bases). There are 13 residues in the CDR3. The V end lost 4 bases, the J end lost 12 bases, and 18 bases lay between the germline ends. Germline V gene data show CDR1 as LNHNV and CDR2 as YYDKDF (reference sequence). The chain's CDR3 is CATSTPWGRDPFF. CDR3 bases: TGTGCCACCAGCACCCCCTGGGGCAGGGATCCTTTCTTT.

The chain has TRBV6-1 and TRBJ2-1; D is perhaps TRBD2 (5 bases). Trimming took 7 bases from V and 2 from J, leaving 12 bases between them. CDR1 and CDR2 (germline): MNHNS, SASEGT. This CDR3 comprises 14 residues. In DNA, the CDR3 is TGTGCCAGCACGAGGGATGCGACCTACAATGAGCAGTTCTTC. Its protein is CASTRDATYNEQFF.

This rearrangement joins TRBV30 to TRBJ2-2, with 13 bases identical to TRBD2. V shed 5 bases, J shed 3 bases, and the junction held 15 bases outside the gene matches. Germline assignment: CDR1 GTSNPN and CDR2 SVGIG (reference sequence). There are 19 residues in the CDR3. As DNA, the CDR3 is TGTGCCTGGGCCGTCTTGGGGACTAGCGGGGCTCGTGACACCGGGGAGCTGTTTTTT. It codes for CAWAVLGTSGARDTGELFF.

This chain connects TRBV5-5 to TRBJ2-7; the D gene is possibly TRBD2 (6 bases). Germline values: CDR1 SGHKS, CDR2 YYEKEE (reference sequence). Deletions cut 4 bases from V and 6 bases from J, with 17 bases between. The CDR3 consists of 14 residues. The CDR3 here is CASSQTAGSPEQYF. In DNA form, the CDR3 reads TGTGCCAGCAGCCAGACGGCGGGGTCCCCCGAGCAGTACTTC.

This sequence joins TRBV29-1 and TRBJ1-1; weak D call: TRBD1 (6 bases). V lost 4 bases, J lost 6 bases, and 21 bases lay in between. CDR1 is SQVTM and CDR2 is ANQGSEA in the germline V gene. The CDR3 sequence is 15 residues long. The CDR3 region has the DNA TGCAGCGTTGGCGGTCCGGGGGGCTTTAGCTCTGAAGCTTTCTTT. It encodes CSVGGPGGFSSEAFF.

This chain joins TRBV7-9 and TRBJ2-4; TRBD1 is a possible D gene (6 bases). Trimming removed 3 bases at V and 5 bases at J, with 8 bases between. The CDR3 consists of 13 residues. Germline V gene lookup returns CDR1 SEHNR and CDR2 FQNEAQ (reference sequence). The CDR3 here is CASSLGAQNIQYF. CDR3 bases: TGTGCCAGCAGCTTGGGGGCCCAAAACATTCAGTACTTC.

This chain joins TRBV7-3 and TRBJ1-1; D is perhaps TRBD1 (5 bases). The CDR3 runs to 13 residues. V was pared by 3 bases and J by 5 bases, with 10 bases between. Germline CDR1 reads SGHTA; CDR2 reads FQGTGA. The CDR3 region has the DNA TGTGCCAGCAGCTTCGGGGGTGGGACTGAAGCTTTCTTT. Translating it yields CASSFGGGTEAFF.

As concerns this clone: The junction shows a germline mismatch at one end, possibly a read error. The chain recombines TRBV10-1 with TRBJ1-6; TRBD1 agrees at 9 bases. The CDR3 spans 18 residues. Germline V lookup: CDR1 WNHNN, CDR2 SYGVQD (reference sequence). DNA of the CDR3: TGCGCCATCAGTCCGGGACAGGGTGATTACCTCTATAATTCACCCCTCCACTTT. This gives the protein CAISPGQGDYLYNSPLHF.

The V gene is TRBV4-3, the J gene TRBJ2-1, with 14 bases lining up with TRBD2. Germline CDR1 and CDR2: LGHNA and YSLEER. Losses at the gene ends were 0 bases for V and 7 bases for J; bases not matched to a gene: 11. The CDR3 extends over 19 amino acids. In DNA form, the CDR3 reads TGCGCCAGCAGCCAAGAGCCGGGACTAGCGGGAGTGCATGGTAATGAGCAGTTCTTC. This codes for CASSQEPGLAGVHGNEQFF.

CDR3 DNA: TGCGCCAGCAGCTACCGCGCGGGCGTCGGCACTGAAGCTTTCTTT. It encodes CASSYRAGVGTEAFF. The chain is built from TRBV5-1 and TRBJ1-1; D not certain. The V and J ends lost 3 bases and 4 bases respectively, with 16 bases between them. CDR3 length: 15 residues. The germline V gene encodes CDR1 SGHRS and CDR2 YFSETQ.